This T cell receptor (beta chain) was identified in a study of T cell responses to AZD1222 COVID-19 vaccine. In the study overall: Second-dose timings of about 4 or about 12 weeks were pooled. General study results and limits: Two AZD1222 administrations were followed by greater Spike-specific TCR breadth and depth. Baseline testing showed seropositivity in only six AZD1222 recipients. The study sampled repertoires only after the peak T cell response.

Sequencing was performed with immunoSEQ multiplex PCR; in TCRdb, only in-frame clones are kept and a portion is missing. The sample comprises about 130,000 clones, approximately 85% of which are singletons, and around 8% rests with the top ten. Trimming left V 3 bases short and J 7 bases short, with 15 bases between. In germline, CDR1 is KGHDR, CDR2 SFDVKD. The CDR3 consists of 14 residues. Concerning this clone: Its target is not known.

Sequenced here: peripheral blood, sampled on day 0 of AZD1222 vaccination. This rearrangement joins TRBV24-1 to TRBJ2-7; tentative D call: TRBD1 (6 bases). The sequence came from an adult in good health. The CDR3 sequence is CATSDPDRREEQYF. CDR3 sequence (DNA): TGTGCCACCAGTGATCCGGACAGAAGGGAGGAGCAGTACTTC.